This is a list of T cell receptor beta chains from one sample in a study of human T cells and chemical hapten exposure. TCRdb called the RACE reads again in MiXCR, with one record for every CDR3 protein. The table lists 380,000 or so distinct CDR3 sequences, around 4.8% of them singletons, with approximately 2.1% in the top ten. This specimen was whole blood, taken in connection with sensitization to the hapten diphenylcyclopropenone (DPC). These receptors came from a woman between 50 and 59 years old with alopecia areata. Some clones in this sample may be carry-over from other donors' samples. Both conserved end residues are part of each CDR3. Each record gives: clone size, V gene, J gene, D gene, CDR3 DNA, CDR3 protein. D genes are given only for firm matches. The size of a clone is reported for some rows only, either as once, few or many, or as a class for expanded clones.

abundance: many; v_gene: TRBV2; j_gene: TRBJ1-2; d_gene: NA; CDR3nt: TGTGCCAGCAGTGAAAAAAGGGGGATAAACTATGGCTACACCTTC; CDR3aa: CASSEKRGINYGYTF
abundance: few; v_gene: TRBV29-1; j_gene: TRBJ1-1; d_gene: NA; CDR3nt: TGCAGCGCTAAGGGACACATGAACACTGAAGCTTTCTTT; CDR3aa: CSAKGHMNTEAFF
abundance: many; v_gene: TRBV29-1; j_gene: TRBJ1-1; d_gene: NA; CDR3nt: TGCAGCGTTGGGGGGAATGAAGCTTTCTTT; CDR3aa: CSVGGNEAFF
abundance: many; v_gene: TRBV19; j_gene: TRBJ2-1; d_gene: TRBD2; CDR3nt: TGTGCCAGTTGTCTAGCGGGCTCCTACAATGAGCAGTTCTTC; CDR3aa: CASCLAGSYNEQFF
abundance: NA; v_gene: TRBV10-3; j_gene: TRBJ2-2; d_gene: NA; CDR3nt: TGTGCCATCAGTGAGTCTAGCGGCCCCACCGGGGAGCTGTTTTTT; CDR3aa: CAISESSGPTGELFF
abundance: many; v_gene: TRBV12-3/TRBV12-4; j_gene: TRBJ1-2; d_gene: NA; CDR3nt: TGTGCCAGCAGTTTCTCGGAGGGCTATGGCTACACCTTC; CDR3aa: CASSFSEGYGYTF
abundance: few; v_gene: TRBV13; j_gene: TRBJ1-2; d_gene: NA; CDR3nt: TGTGCCAGCAGCTTGTCGCCCAAAGCTGGGGGCTACACCTTC; CDR3aa: CASSLSPKAGGYTF
abundance: NA; v_gene: TRBV9; j_gene: TRBJ2-1; d_gene: NA; CDR3nt: TGTGCCAGCAGCGTCGCGGGGGCTCCCCCCAATGAGCAGTTCTTC; CDR3aa: CASSVAGAPPNEQFF
abundance: many; v_gene: TRBV20-1; j_gene: TRBJ1-1; d_gene: NA; CDR3nt: TGCAGTGCCTTGAACCTCATGAACACTGAAGCTTTCTTT; CDR3aa: CSALNLMNTEAFF
abundance: few; v_gene: TRBV6-1; j_gene: TRBJ1-1; d_gene: NA; CDR3nt: TGTGCCAGCAGGAGTGAGGGAGGCATGGGGACTGAAGCTTTCTTT; CDR3aa: CASRSEGGMGTEAFF
abundance: NA; v_gene: TRBV5-1; j_gene: TRBJ1-1; d_gene: NA; CDR3nt: TGCGCCAGCAGCTTGGATGGGGGCAAGGCTGAAGCTTTCTTT; CDR3aa: CASSLDGGKAEAFF
abundance: many; v_gene: TRBV5-1; j_gene: TRBJ2-7; d_gene: NA; CDR3nt: TGCGCCAGCAAAGGCGGCGGAAACGAGCAGTACTTC; CDR3aa: CASKGGGNEQYF
abundance: many; v_gene: TRBV7-9; j_gene: TRBJ1-4; d_gene: NA; CDR3nt: TGTGCCAGCAGCTTTTTCTTGGAGCGTAATGAAAAACTGTTTTTT; CDR3aa: CASSFFLERNEKLFF
abundance: NA; v_gene: TRBV6-1; j_gene: TRBJ1-5; d_gene: TRBD1; CDR3nt: TGTGCCAGCAGTGAAGCTTTGACAGGGTCAGGTCAGCCCCAGCATTTT; CDR3aa: CASSEALTGSGQPQHF
abundance: many; v_gene: TRBV28; j_gene: TRBJ2-1; d_gene: TRBD1; CDR3nt: TGTGCCAGCAGTTTACTGACAGGGAAGTTCTTC; CDR3aa: CASSLLTGKFF
abundance: NA; v_gene: TRBV2; j_gene: TRBJ2-3; d_gene: NA; CDR3nt: TGTGCCAGCAGGTCTGGTACGCAGTATTTT; CDR3aa: CASRSGTQYF
abundance: many; v_gene: TRBV10-2; j_gene: TRBJ2-7; d_gene: NA; CDR3nt: TGCGCCACCGGGGGAGACGAGCAGTACTTC; CDR3aa: CATGGDEQYF
abundance: many; v_gene: TRBV19; j_gene: TRBJ1-6; d_gene: TRBD1; CDR3nt: TGTGCCAGTAGTATAACGTCCTCCGGGGCAGGGGGGAAGTCACCCCTCCACTTT; CDR3aa: CASSITSSGAGGKSPLHF
abundance: few; v_gene: TRBV14; j_gene: TRBJ2-1; d_gene: NA; CDR3nt: TGTGCCAGCAGCCACGGGACCTCAGCCTACAATGAGCAGTTCTTC; CDR3aa: CASSHGTSAYNEQFF
abundance: NA; v_gene: TRBV5-6; j_gene: TRBJ1-4; d_gene: NA; CDR3nt: TGTGCCAGCAGCTTGGACAGATCAAATGAAAAACTGTTTTTT; CDR3aa: CASSLDRSNEKLFF
abundance: many; v_gene: TRBV20-1; j_gene: TRBJ2-1; d_gene: TRBD2; CDR3nt: TGCAGTGCTAACTTTCTCGCGGGGGGGCCTCTTCAAACGGTCTTC; CDR3aa: CSANFLAGGPLQTVF
abundance: NA; v_gene: TRBV4-2; j_gene: TRBJ2-6; d_gene: TRBD1; CDR3nt: TGTGCCAGCAGCCGCTCACCCTTCGGACAGGGGGCGCCGGGGGCCAACGTCCTGACTTTC; CDR3aa: CASSRSPFGQGAPGANVLTF
abundance: many; v_gene: TRBV6-1; j_gene: TRBJ1-6; d_gene: NA; CDR3nt: TGTGCCAGCAGTGATTGGGCTTCTGGTTCACCCCTCCACTTT; CDR3aa: CASSDWASGSPLHF
abundance: NA; v_gene: TRBV25-1; j_gene: TRBJ1-1; d_gene: NA; CDR3nt: TGTGCCAGCAGTGAACTCAGCAGGGATGAAGCTTTCTTT; CDR3aa: CASSELSRDEAFF
abundance: NA; v_gene: TRBV7-9; j_gene: TRBJ2-3; d_gene: TRBD2; CDR3nt: TGTGCCAGCAGCGCCCCTAGCGGGGGTTTCTTAGATACGCAGTATTTT; CDR3aa: CASSAPSGGFLDTQYF
abundance: NA; v_gene: TRBV11-2; j_gene: TRBJ1-1; d_gene: NA; CDR3nt: TGTGCCGCAGGGGAGGGGCTCACTGAAGCTTTCTTT; CDR3aa: CAAGEGLTEAFF
abundance: NA; v_gene: TRBV7-7; j_gene: TRBJ2-7; d_gene: NA; CDR3nt: TGTGCCAGCCCACCGGAGGGGACCGCAACTCTATACGAGCAGTACTTC; CDR3aa: CASPPEGTATLYEQYF
abundance: many; v_gene: TRBV6-4; j_gene: TRBJ1-1; d_gene: TRBD1; CDR3nt: TGTGCCAGCAGTGCTGGACAGGCCACTGAAGCTTTCTTT; CDR3aa: CASSAGQATEAFF
abundance: many; v_gene: TRBV12-3/TRBV12-4; j_gene: TRBJ1-6; d_gene: NA; CDR3nt: TGTGCCAGCAGTTCCCAGGGTTCACCCCTCCACTTT; CDR3aa: CASSSQGSPLHF
abundance: many; v_gene: TRBV7-2; j_gene: TRBJ2-1; d_gene: NA; CDR3nt: TGTGCCAGCAGCCTGGACTCCCACAATGAGCAGTTCTTC; CDR3aa: CASSLDSHNEQFF
abundance: many; v_gene: TRBV5-5; j_gene: TRBJ2-3; d_gene: TRBD2; CDR3nt: TGTGCCAGCCGCTGGACTAGCGAAGATACGCAGTATTTT; CDR3aa: CASRWTSEDTQYF
abundance: NA; v_gene: TRBV5-7; j_gene: TRBJ1-5; d_gene: NA; CDR3nt: TGTGCCAGCAGCCCCAGGGTTAGCAATCAGCCCCAGCATTTT; CDR3aa: CASSPRVSNQPQHF
abundance: many; v_gene: TRBV5-1; j_gene: TRBJ2-1; d_gene: NA; CDR3nt: TGCGCCAGCAGCTTGTGGACGGGGGAGGCGAATGAGCAGTTCTTC; CDR3aa: CASSLWTGEANEQFF
abundance: NA; v_gene: TRBV12-3/TRBV12-4; j_gene: TRBJ1-1; d_gene: NA; CDR3nt: TGTGCCAGCAGTTTGCTGATTTCGGGTGAAGCTTTCTTT; CDR3aa: CASSLLISGEAFF
abundance: many; v_gene: TRBV2; j_gene: TRBJ1-1; d_gene: NA; CDR3nt: TGTGCCAGCAGTGTAATGAAGGGTCCCGGGGAAGCTTTCTTT; CDR3aa: CASSVMKGPGEAFF
abundance: many; v_gene: TRBV27; j_gene: TRBJ2-7; d_gene: NA; CDR3nt: TGTGCCAGCAAGGCACAGGGCGCCTACGAGCAGTACTTC; CDR3aa: CASKAQGAYEQYF
abundance: few; v_gene: TRBV20-1; j_gene: TRBJ2-7; d_gene: TRBD2; CDR3nt: TGCAGTGCCCCAGATCGACTAGCGGGAAAGTACGAGCAGTACTTC; CDR3aa: CSAPDRLAGKYEQYF
abundance: many; v_gene: TRBV6-5; j_gene: TRBJ2-7; d_gene: NA; CDR3nt: TGTGCCAGCAGTTATGGTGGGAGAGTGGGCGAGCAGTACTTC; CDR3aa: CASSYGGRVGEQYF
abundance: NA; v_gene: TRBV28; j_gene: TRBJ2-7; d_gene: TRBD1; CDR3nt: TGTGCCAGCAGACAGGACAGGGTGGTGGTCGAGCAGTACTTC; CDR3aa: CASRQDRVVVEQYF
abundance: many; v_gene: TRBV7-2; j_gene: TRBJ2-1; d_gene: TRBD2; CDR3nt: TGTGCCAGCACCCCCAGCGGGAGACACAATGAGCAGTTCTTC; CDR3aa: CASTPSGRHNEQFF
abundance: few; v_gene: TRBV2; j_gene: TRBJ1-3; d_gene: NA; CDR3nt: TGTGCCGTTAAGGGGATCTCTGGAAACACCATATATTTT; CDR3aa: CAVKGISGNTIYF
abundance: few; v_gene: TRBV6-5; j_gene: TRBJ1-3; d_gene: NA; CDR3nt: TGTGCCAGCAGTCTAGGGGTGGCTGGAAACACCATATATTTT; CDR3aa: CASSLGVAGNTIYF
abundance: many; v_gene: TRBV29-1; j_gene: TRBJ2-1; d_gene: TRBD2; CDR3nt: TGCGAACTAGCGGGAGCCAGGAATGAGCAGTTCTTC; CDR3aa: CELAGARNEQFF